These 13 T cell receptor beta chains originate from one sample sequenced in a study of T cell repertoires in cytomegalovirus infection (dated by TCRdb to the late 2010s). The instrument given in TCRdb is Illumina HiSeq 1500. TCRdb trimmed public reads at Q25 via fastp, called clones via MiXCR and kept in-frame beta chains. Each entry merges the rows of one CDR3 protein and shows their most common DNA and genes. For this sample the table gives about 530,000 distinct CDR3 sequences, of which less than 30% were detected only once. In total, the top ten clones hold less than 15% of the sample. Specimen: PBMCs. All receptors come from a human donor in good health (CMV status not recorded). Some clones in this sample may be carry-over from other donors' samples.

This clonotype was observed many times. The gene calls are TRBV6-2 or TRBV6-3 and TRBJ1-1; no clear D. Trimming took 7 bases from V and 0 from J, leaving 12 bases between them. The CDR3 consists of 14 residues. Germline V gene lookup returns CDR1 MNHEY and CDR2 SVGEGT. The CDR3 nucleotides are TGTGCCAGCATATCGGGTAACATGAACACTGAAGCTTTCTTT. It is translated as CASISGNMNTEAFF.

This clonotype has just a few counts. The gene calls are TRBV7-8 and TRBJ2-1, with 10 nucleotides matching TRBD1. V lost 5 bases to trimming and J lost 12 bases; unmatched junction nucleotides: 16. CDR1 is SGHVS, CDR2 FQNEAQ, per germline. This CDR3 is built from 16 residues. CDR3 loop: CASSPVRTGGRDVQFF. In nucleotides, the CDR3 is TGTGCCAGCAGCCCAGTCCGGACAGGGGGGAGAGATGTGCAGTTCTTC. The full variable domain, its missing parts supplied by reference TRBV7-8 and TRBJ2-1, is GAGVSQSPRYKVAKRGQDVALRCDPISGHVSLFWYQQALGQGPEFLTYFQNEAQLDKSGLPSDRFFAERPEGSVSTLKIQRTQQEDSAVYLCASSPVRTGGRDVQFFGPGTRLTVL.

This clonotype was seen ten or more times. The CDR3 nucleotides are TGTGCCAGCAGCTTAACAGGGGAAACTAATGAAAAACTGTTTTTT. It is translated as CASSLTGETNEKLFF. This chain joins TRBV7-2 and TRBJ1-4; 7 bases map to TRBD1. CDR3 length: 15 residues. The V and J ends lost 2 bases and 1 base, in that order; junction bases with no gene match: 1. Germline CDR1 SGHTA, CDR2 FQGNSA.

This clonotype was counted a few times. V gene TRBV7-2 combines with J gene TRBJ2-5, with D perhaps given as TRBD1 or TRBD2 (5 bases each). The CDR3 consists of 17 residues. Trimming cost V 5 bases and J 7 bases, with 26 bases left between them. Looked up from germline, CDR1 is SGHTA and CDR2 is FQGNSA. The CDR3 nucleotides read TGTGCCAGCAGCGTTACGGACACGGGACCGAGCCGCGGGACCCAGTACTTC. This gives the protein CASSVTDTGPSRGTQYF.

This clonotype was recorded at least ten times. The chain links TRBV7-2 to TRBJ1-5; no firm D call. The ends were cut back, 5 bases at V and 0 bases at J, with 11 bases in the middle. The CDR3 is 15 amino acids. Germline lookup yields CDR1 SGHTA and CDR2 FQGNSA. CDR3 nucleotides: TGTGCCAGCAGCCCAGGTGGCTTTAGCAATCAGCCCCAGCATTTT. Translation: CASSPGGFSNQPQHF.

A few counts support this clonotype. The chain joins TRBV28 to TRBJ1-1, with D perhaps TRBD1 (5 bases). CDR1 MDHEN and CDR2 SYDVKM come from the germline V gene. This CDR3 is built from 12 residues. The ends were cut back, 7 bases at V and 4 bases at J, with 10 bases in the middle. CDR3 in amino acids: CASTGTSTEAFF. For the CDR3, the DNA is TGTGCCAGCACCGGGACGAGCACTGAAGCTTTCTTT.

The chain recombines TRBV14 with TRBJ2-7; TRBD1 is a possible D gene (5 bases). V was pared by 0 bases and J by 5 bases, with 17 bases between. The CDR3 covers 16 residues. In germline, CDR1 is SGHDN, CDR2 FVKESK. The CDR3 region has the DNA TGTGCCAGCAGCCAAGATCATTTGGCAGGGATCAACGAGCAGTACTTC. Protein product: CASSQDHLAGINEQYF.

Of note for this clonotype: This could be a read error, since a much larger clone is one nucleotide away. The chain couples TRBV6-8 to TRBJ2-1; TRBD2 matches at 7 bases. The CDR3 consists of 15 residues. Germline loops: CDR1 MNHGY, CDR2 SAAAGT. After removal of 6 bases from V and 5 bases from J, the junction contained 10 bases not matched to a gene. The CDR3 reads CASRDTGGSNNEQFF. In nucleotides, the CDR3 is TGTGCCAGCAGGGACACGGGCGGGAGTAACAATGAGCAGTTCTTC.

V usage is TRBV19 and J usage is TRBJ1-2; 10 bases fit TRBD1. The CDR3 contains 12 residues. Losses at the gene ends were 7 bases for V and 13 bases for J; bases not matched to a gene: 9. CDR1 is LNHDA, CDR2 SQIVND, per germline (reference sequence). The CDR3 spells CASTPRQGAPTF. CDR3 DNA sequence: TGTGCCAGTACCCCTCGACAGGGGGCCCCCACCTTC.

This clonotype was picked up a small number of times. The chain couples TRBV4-1 to TRBJ2-7, with D perhaps being TRBD1 or TRBD2 (6 bases each). The CDR3 consists of 14 residues. Between the trimmed V and J ends, which lost 3 bases and 3 bases, there was a span of 12 bases. CDR1 and CDR2 (germline): MGHRA, YSYEKL. The CDR3: CASSHEGGYYEQYF. The CDR3, as DNA: TGCGCCAGCAGCCATGAGGGGGGCTACTACGAGCAGTACTTC.

The rearrangement uses TRBV7-8 and TRBJ2-7, with 8 bases lining up with TRBD1. CDR3 length equals 17 residues. Germline V gene data show CDR1 as SGHVS and CDR2 as FQNEAQ. V lost 3 bases and J lost 3; bases outside the gene matches: 13. CDR3 sequence reads: CASSFAFGQGAFYEQYF. As DNA, the CDR3 is TGTGCCAGCAGCTTCGCTTTCGGGCAGGGGGCGTTCTACGAGCAGTACTTC. Combining the CDR3 with reference TRBV7-8 and TRBJ2-7 gives the whole variable domain GAGVSQSPRYKVAKRGQDVALRCDPISGHVSLFWYQQALGQGPEFLTYFQNEAQLDKSGLPSDRFFAERPEGSVSTLKIQRTQQEDSAVYLCASSFAFGQGAFYEQYFGPGTRLTVT.

This clonotype has at least ten counts. V gene TRBV7-2 combines with J gene TRBJ1-1, with D perhaps TRBD1 (5 bases). Trimming stripped 5 bases from V and 11 bases from J, with 9 bases between. Germline V gives CDR1 SGHTA, CDR2 FQGNSA. The CDR3 is 10 residues long. DNA for the CDR3: TGTGCCAGCAGCGCGGGGGAGGCTTTCTTT. Translation gives CASSAGEAFF.

The V and J genes are TRBV6-6 and TRBJ1-1, with TRBD1 as a possible D gene (6 bases). The CDR3 has 15 residues. Germline CDR1 is MNHNY and CDR2 is SVGAGI (reference sequence). V gave up 11 bases and J gave up 3 bases, with 22 bases separating them. CDR3 sequence: CAVRGAGTSDTEAFF. CDR3 sequence (DNA): TGTGCCGTCCGGGGGGCAGGGACTTCGGACACTGAAGCTTTCTTT.